This TCR beta chain derives from a study of blood T cells in healthy people across ages. The study's findings and limits: TCR beta diversity was tightly associated with the proportion of naive T cells. The unknown donor CMV status may have confounded expanded clonotype changes.

With regard to this clonotype: Antigen unknown. One base away lies a much larger clone, so this may be a sequencing read error.

Germline CDR1 and CDR2: MNHEY and SVGAGI. The CDR3 consists of 14 residues. V trimming: 6 bases; J trimming: 10 bases; junction bases outside the gene matches: 12. For the second PCR, which ran for about 7 to 11 cycles, a sample-barcoded 5' primer and a J-beta primer mix were used. TCRdb fed the 5' RACE reads into MiXCR, producing one record per CDR3 protein. The data contain 900,000 to 950,000 distinct CDR3 sequences, 25% to 30% of them singletons. These records were also assigned to another study, of T cells of mothers and their children.

The chain has TRBV6-5 and TRBJ2-1, with TRBD1 identical over 7 bases. Sequencing was performed on blood. The receptor was isolated from a woman aged 40 to 50 in good health. Here the CDR3 DNA reads TGTGCCAGCAGGGCAGGGGGATCCGCCTACGAGCAGTTCTTC. Protein product: CASRAGGSAYEQFF.